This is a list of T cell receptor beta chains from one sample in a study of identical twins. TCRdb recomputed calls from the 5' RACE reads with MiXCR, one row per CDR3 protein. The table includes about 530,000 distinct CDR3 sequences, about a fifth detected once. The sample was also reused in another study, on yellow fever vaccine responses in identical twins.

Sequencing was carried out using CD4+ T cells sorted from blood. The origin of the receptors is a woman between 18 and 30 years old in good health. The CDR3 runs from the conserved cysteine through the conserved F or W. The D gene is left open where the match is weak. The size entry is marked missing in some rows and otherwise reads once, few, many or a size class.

CASSFLLGRAYNEQFF TGCGCCAGCAGCTTTTTGTTGGGTCGTGCCTACAATGAGCAGTTCTTC TRBJ2-1 many . TRBV5-1
CASSPETGEEEQYF TGTGCCAGCAGCCCAGAGACAGGAGAGGAAGAGCAGTACTTC TRBJ2-7 few . TRBV7-3
CASSQDLTLYQPQHF TGTGCCAGCAGCCAAGATCTTACCCTTTATCAGCCCCAGCATTTT TRBJ1-5 . . TRBV4-2
CASSLARGASSYNEQFF TGCGCCAGCAGCTTGGCCCGGGGGGCTAGCTCCTACAATGAGCAGTTCTTC TRBJ2-1 few . TRBV5-1
CASSSQAGSSYNEQFF TGCGCCAGCAGCTCACAAGCGGGAAGCTCCTACAATGAGCAGTTCTTC TRBJ2-1 few TRBD2 TRBV5-1
CASSQVAVGEQYF TGTGCCAGCAGCCAAGTAGCGGTTGGAGAGCAGTACTTC TRBJ2-7 many . TRBV3-1
CASSPAGIGRHEQYF TGTGCCAGCAGCCCCGCAGGCATTGGAAGACACGAGCAGTACTTC TRBJ2-7 . . TRBV5-6
CSARDIARGSGEQYF TGCAGTGCTAGAGATATAGCACGTGGGAGCGGCGAGCAGTACTTC TRBJ2-7 . . TRBV20-1
CSARDFLAGPSYEQYF TGCAGTGCTAGAGATTTTCTAGCGGGACCCTCCTACGAGCAGTACTTC TRBJ2-7 . TRBD2 TRBV20-1
CASSDQTRSYNEQFF TGTGCCAGCAGTGATCAGACCCGCTCCTACAATGAGCAGTTCTTC TRBJ2-1 . . TRBV2
CASSQDRGRARGTDTQYF TGCGCCAGCAGCCAAGATCGCGGGAGGGCCCGGGGCACAGATACGCAGTATTTT TRBJ2-3 few TRBD2 TRBV4-1
CSAMEGRSTDTQYF TGCAGTGCCATGGAGGGCCGAAGCACAGATACGCAGTATTTT TRBJ2-3 . . TRBV20-1
CSARDYRSSEQFF TGCAGTGCTAGAGATTACCGCAGCTCAGAGCAGTTCTTC TRBJ2-1 once . TRBV20-1
CASSPPGTGVTGELFF TGCGCCAGCAGCCCACCCGGGACAGGGGTTACCGGGGAGCTGTTTTTT TRBJ2-2 . TRBD1 TRBV5-1
CASSQRLVRGEQFF TGTGCCAGCAGCCAACGACTAGTTAGGGGTGAGCAGTTCTTC TRBJ2-1 many . TRBV4-2
CASRFTIEGEKNEQFF TGTGCAAGTCGCTTCACCATAGAGGGGGAGAAGAATGAGCAGTTCTTC TRBJ2-1 . . TRBV12-2